This T cell receptor (beta chain) was recorded in a study of T cells after yellow fever vaccination. Across the study: Each low-cell-number fraction was prepared by means of SMART-Seq v4 Ultra Low Input. General observations from the study: Researchers noted that a small share of clonotypes showed up in both CD4 and CD8 compartments. Faster peaking, at day 5 versus 15, marked a secondary response that was weaker.

UMIs and a universal primer site were added when TCR cDNA was made by 5'RACE template switching. One entry per CDR3 protein results from TCRdb running MiXCR on the 5' RACE reads. The data hold 80,000 to 100,000 distinct CDR3 sequences, with roughly 5.2% observed a single time. This clonotype was seen a few times. The target antigen is unknown. Sequencing used CD8+ T cells sorted from PBMCs, obtained 10 days after the yellow fever booster vaccination. The clonotype was recovered from a man between 18 and 35 years old who received the YFV17D yellow fever vaccine.

The CDR3, as DNA: TGTGCCAGCAGTGACTCGACTGCGGGGGGACATACGCAGTATTTT. Translating gives CASSDSTAGGHTQYF. V and J are TRBV6-4 and TRBJ2-3, with TRBD2 matching 8 bases. CDR3 size: 15 residues. The germline CDR1 and CDR2 sequences are MRHNA and SNTAGT. V gave up 0 bases and J gave up 7 bases; unmatched junction bases: 6.